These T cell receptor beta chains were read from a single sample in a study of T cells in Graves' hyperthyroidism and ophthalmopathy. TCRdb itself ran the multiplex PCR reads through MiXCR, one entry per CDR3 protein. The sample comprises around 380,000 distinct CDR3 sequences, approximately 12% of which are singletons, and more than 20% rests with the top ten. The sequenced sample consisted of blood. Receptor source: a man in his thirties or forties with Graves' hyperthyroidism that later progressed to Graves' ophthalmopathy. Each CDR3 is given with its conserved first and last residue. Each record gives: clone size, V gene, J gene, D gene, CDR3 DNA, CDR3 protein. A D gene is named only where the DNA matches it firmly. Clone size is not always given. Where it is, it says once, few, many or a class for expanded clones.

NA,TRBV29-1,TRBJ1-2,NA,TGCAGCGTTGAAGATCCAGATGGCTACACCTTC,CSVEDPDGYTF
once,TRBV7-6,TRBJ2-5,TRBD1,TGTGCCAGCAGCCCAGGGGGCATGCGAGAGACCCAGTACTTC,CASSPGGMRETQYF
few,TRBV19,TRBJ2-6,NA,TGTGCCACCCCAACTAGGGGTCCTGCCTCTGGGGCCAACGTCCTGACTTTC,CATPTRGPASGANVLTF
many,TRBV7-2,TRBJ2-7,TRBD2,TGTGCCAGCAGACCGTCGGGGGGGGGCTACGAGCAGTACTTC,CASRPSGGGYEQYF
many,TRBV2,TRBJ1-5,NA,TGTGCCAGCAGTGTTTGGGGGGCGAGGAGCAATCAGCCCCAGCATTTT,CASSVWGARSNQPQHF
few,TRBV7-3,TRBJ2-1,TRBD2,TGTGCCAGCAGAGCGGGACTAGCGGGGGGGCACGAGCAGTTCTTC,CASRAGLAGGHEQFF
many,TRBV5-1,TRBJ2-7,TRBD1,TGCGCCAGCAGCTGGGGGACAGGGGACTCCTACGAGCAGTACTTC,CASSWGTGDSYEQYF
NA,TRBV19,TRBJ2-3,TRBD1,TGTGCCAGTAGCGACAGGGCGTTCACAGATACGCAGTATTTT,CASSDRAFTDTQYF
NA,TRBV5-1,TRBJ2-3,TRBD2,TGCGCCAGCAGAGGACTAGCGGGGACCACAGATACGCAGTATTTT,CASRGLAGTTDTQYF
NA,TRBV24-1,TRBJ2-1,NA,TGTGCCACCAGTGAGTACAGGGATCAGTTCTTC,CATSEYRDQFF
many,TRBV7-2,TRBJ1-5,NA,TGTGCCAGCAGCTTAATAGGGGCAGGGCGAAATCAGCCCCAGCATTTT,CASSLIGAGRNQPQHF
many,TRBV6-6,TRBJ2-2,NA,TGTGCCAGCAGTTACGATCAGGGGGGAACCGGGGAGCTGTTTTTT,CASSYDQGGTGELFF
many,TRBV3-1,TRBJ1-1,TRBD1,TGTGCCAGCAGCCAAAATGACAGGGAAGGCACTGAAGCTTTCTTT,CASSQNDREGTEAFF
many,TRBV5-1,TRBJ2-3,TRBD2,TGCGCCAGCAGCTTGGTAGCGGGTCCTGACACGCAGTATTTT,CASSLVAGPDTQYF
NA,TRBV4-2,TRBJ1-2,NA,TGTGCCAGCAGCCAAGACAGGGGATTGGGCTACACCTTC,CASSQDRGLGYTF
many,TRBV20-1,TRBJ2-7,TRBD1,TGCAGTGCTAGACCACAGGGGACCGGCGAGCAGTACTTC,CSARPQGTGEQYF